This T cell receptor (beta chain) was profiled in a study of blood T cell repertoires in COVID-19 (dated by TCRdb to the early 2020s). For context, the study as a whole: Samples from collaborators originated in the United States, Italy and Spain and spanned both the acute and convalescent phases of COVID-19. The sample metadata nearly always contained a de-identified subject ID, COVID-19 status, age in years and sex. The prospective study material was composed of cDNA or gDNA derived from T cells, B-cell-depleted T cells, or PBMCs. Where HLA class I and class II types were available, the types were taken from metadata supplied by the sample provider, not from assay-based typing. Subjects who had been exposed to COVID-19, were actively infected with it, or had recovered from it provided the deeply sampled blood TCRbeta repertoires that made up the dataset. A freely available public database, intended as a resource for researchers studying the immune response to SARS-CoV-2, is where the repertoires were released. Samples came from the ongoing ImmuneRACE study (first 160 participants) plus 1,254 subjects from 6 global collaborators.

The CDR3 sequence holds 14 residues, the cysteine and phenylalanine included. Only the CDR3 DNA stays, 42 bases, in frame from base 1. In the germline V gene, CDR1 corresponds to MNHEY and CDR2 to SVGAGI. Cut back by 6 bases and 6 bases, the V and J ends lie 15 bases apart. Collaborating institutions collected whole blood in K2EDTA tubes following their own protocols. Collaborator samples were shipped for TCRbeta analysis as frozen whole blood, isolated PBMCs, or DNA extracted from either sample type. Concerning this clone: What this receptor recognizes is not known. Per-base qualities were not stored, and no clone one base away is much larger.

Overall study results and their limits: How much clinical and demographic metadata was included differed by source and by participant, and the metadata was provided uncurated.

TCRbeta CDR3 regions were amplified from genomic DNA using the immunoSEQ Assay, a bias-controlled multiplex PCR. Regarding the original processing steps: The number of nucleated cells in each sample was estimated from the amplification of reference gene primers within the assay. To quantify the absolute abundance of each unique TCRbeta CDR3 rearrangement, sequence reads were collapsed and filtered. Productive Simpson clonality was computed per sample as the square root of Simpson's diversity index over productive rearrangements. TCRdb retrieved this table from immuneACCESS and kept in-frame rearrangements only. Not all clones are present; in checked studies, unresolved V genes account for under half, and no reason is known for the remainder. For V, J and clone size, that table is used; D and trimming come from the DNA. Counted in this sample were tens of thousands of clones; roughly 80% of them appeared once. The top ten clones comprise around a quarter of the sample.

Sequencing input: peripheral blood. The V and J segments used are TRBV6-5 and TRBJ1-5; perhaps TRBD1 is the D gene, with 6 bases matching. The TCR originated in a woman aged 55-69 years with acute or convalescent COVID-19. CDR3 sequence: CASSAGGQVQPQHF. The DNA sequence follows: TGTGCCAGCAGCGCGGGGGGGCAGGTTCAGCCCCAGCATTTT.